Below, one T cell receptor (beta chain) is given with its context. Its antigen is not identified. Profiled with immunoSEQ multiplex PCR; TCRdb holds only in-frame clones, not every one. The sample holds around 140,000 clones; around 85% are singletons and the top ten take more than 7.5%. This record belongs to a study of T cell responses to AZD1222 COVID-19 vaccine. CDR1 is KGHDR and CDR2 is SFDVKD in the germline V gene. The CDR3 is 13 amino acids. J lost 2 bases, V lost 8 bases, and 3 bases had no gene match. Study-wide results and caveats: Spike-specific TCRs gained breadth and depth after people received two AZD1222 doses.

The specimen was peripheral blood, collected 28 days after the second dose of the MenACWY control vaccine. The chain recombines TRBV24-1 with TRBJ2-3, with TRBD1 identical over 7 bases. This receptor was obtained from an adult who received the MenACWY meningococcal vaccine as a control. CDR3 DNA sequence: TGTGCCACCATTGACAGGGACACAGATACGCAGTATTTT. It encodes CATIDRDTDTQYF.